This T cell receptor beta chain was obtained from a study of OX40 agonist ivuxolimab in advanced cancers. At the level of the whole study: Ivuxolimab, which targeted the costimulatory receptor OX40 (CD134), was an agonistic, fully human IgG2 monoclonal antibody. Intravenous ivuxolimab was administered to patients every 2 weeks at six dose levels: 0.01, 0.1, 0.3, 1.5, 3 and 10 mg/kg. Of the 50 to 55 patients in dose escalation, 19 had hepatocellular carcinoma, some 15 had melanoma, 9 had renal cell carcinoma and 9 had head and neck cancer. A male proportion of about 79% and a mean age of around 60 years, ranging from 23 to 79, were recorded for the dose-escalation cohort. Patients were allowed to have had prior anti-PD-1, anti-PD-L1 or anti-CTLA-4 therapy, and about 40% of the dose-escalation patients had been treated with checkpoint inhibitors. Partial responses were achieved by three dose-escalation patients, of whom one had hepatocellular carcinoma and two had cutaneous melanoma. The purpose of peripheral TCRbeta sequencing was to test whether ivuxolimab changed TCR sequence diversity and led to clonal T-cell expansion. The monotherapy dose-escalation portion (N = 52 patients) of the phase I ivuxolimab trial is reported in the paper.

Comment on this clone: The target of this receptor is not known. No base quality values were provided; no much bigger clone lies one nucleotide off.

To sequence the TCRbeta CDR3 region, genomic DNA was isolated from the sorted cells. The immunoSEQ Assay was used for sequencing of TCRbeta CDR3 regions. TCRdb obtained this table from immuneACCESS and retained in-frame rearrangements with V and J assigned. These tables miss some clones; where compared with another copy, unresolved V genes account for less than half of the shortfall, and the remainder is unexplained. This sample holds roughly 26,000 clones; about 87% were observed only once. Less than 20% of the sample rests with the top ten. Reading from cysteine to phenylalanine, the CDR3 counts 14 amino acids. The read is trimmed to its CDR3 DNA, 42 bases read in frame from base 1. According to the germline V gene, CDR1 reads WSHSY and CDR2 reads SAAADI. Clipping removes 3 bases from V and 9 bases from J, with 6 as the unmatched junction base count. Overall study outcomes, separate from this receptor: In the 0.1-3.0 mg/kg groups, partial responders were among the patients with the lowest normalized peripheral clonal expansion, particularly in CD8+ T cells. Low levels of normalized T-cell clonal expansion were also shown by some nonresponding patients. Clonal expansion of both CD4+ and CD8+ blood T cells was observed from baseline to week 6 at doses 0.1 to 3.0 mg/kg. After ivuxolimab, more expanded clones were found on average in CD8+ T cells than in CD4+ T cells. The antigen specificity of the peripheral T cells that underwent clonal expansion was not determined.

The trial excluded patients who had a history of autoimmune disease or were on systemic immunosuppression. Peripheral blood for TCR sequencing was collected from all dose cohorts at baseline, on cycle 4 day 1, and on cycle 7 day 1. Samples were obtained from an open-label, multicenter, first-in-human phase I dose-escalation trial of ivuxolimab. Adults with locally advanced or metastatic melanoma, renal cell, hepatocellular, or head and neck squamous cell carcinoma were enrolled in the trial. Before TCR sequencing, CD4+ T cells and CD8+ T cells were sorted from peripheral blood as separate populations.

The chain couples TRBV10-2 to TRBJ2-4; 9 bases in the middle match TRBD1. The starting material was CD4+ or CD8+ T cells sorted from blood, obtained in a trial of the OX40 agonist ivuxolimab. The TCR was taken from an adult with an advanced solid tumor such as melanoma, head and neck, liver or kidney cancer. The base sequence is TGCGCCAGCAGTGACGGGACAGGGAAGGGCATTCAGTACTTC. This translates into CASSDGTGKGIQYF.